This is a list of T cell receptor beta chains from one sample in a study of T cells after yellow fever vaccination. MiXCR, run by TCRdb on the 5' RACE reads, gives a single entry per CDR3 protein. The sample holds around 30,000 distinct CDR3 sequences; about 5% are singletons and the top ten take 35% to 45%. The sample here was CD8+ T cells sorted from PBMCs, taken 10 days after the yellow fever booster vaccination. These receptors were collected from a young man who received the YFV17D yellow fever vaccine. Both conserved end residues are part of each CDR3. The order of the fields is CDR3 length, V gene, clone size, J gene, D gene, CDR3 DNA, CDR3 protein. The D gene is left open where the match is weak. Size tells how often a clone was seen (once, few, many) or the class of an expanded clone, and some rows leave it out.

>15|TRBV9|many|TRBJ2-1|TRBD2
TGTGCCAGCAGCGCCGGGACTAGCGCCTTCAATGAGCAGTTCTTC
CASSAGTSAFNEQFF
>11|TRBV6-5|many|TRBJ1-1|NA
TGTGCCAGCAGGACAGCGGGAGGAGCTTTCTTT
CASRTAGGAFF
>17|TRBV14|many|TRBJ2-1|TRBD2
TGTGCCAGCAGCCAAGACCCGCCCAGCGGGAGACTAAATGAGCAGTTCTTC
CASSQDPPSGRLNEQFF
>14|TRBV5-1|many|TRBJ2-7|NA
TGCGCCAGCAGCTTGGGGACATTTGGCTACGAGCAGTACTTC
CASSLGTFGYEQYF
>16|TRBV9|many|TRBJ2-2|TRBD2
TGTGCCAGCAGCCCCACGGGACTAGTGAACACCGGGGAGCTGTTTTTT
CASSPTGLVNTGELFF
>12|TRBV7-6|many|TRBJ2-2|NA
TGTGCCAGCAGCTTAGCTAGCGGGGAGCTGTTTTTT
CASSLASGELFF
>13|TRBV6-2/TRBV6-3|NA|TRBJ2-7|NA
TGTGCCAGCAGATCCGGGAGTGTCTACGAGCAGTACTTC
CASRSGSVYEQYF
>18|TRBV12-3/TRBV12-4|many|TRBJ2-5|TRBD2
TGTGCCAGCACCTTCCAGGGAGGGGCTAGCGGGAGCCAAGAGACCCAGTACTTC
CASTFQGGASGSQETQYF
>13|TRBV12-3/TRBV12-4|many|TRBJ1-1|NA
TGTGCCAGCAGTTTGACAGGTTACACTGAAGCTTTCTTT
CASSLTGYTEAFF
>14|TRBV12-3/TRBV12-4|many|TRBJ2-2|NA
TGTGCCAACAAGGCTAGTTTAGGTCCCGGGGAGCTGTTTTTT
CANKASLGPGELFF
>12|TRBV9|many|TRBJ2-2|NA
TGTGCCAGCAGCGTAGAGGCCGGGGAGCTGTTTTTT
CASSVEAGELFF
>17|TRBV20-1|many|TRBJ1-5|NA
TGCAGTGCTAGAGACCCGGCGAGGGGATATAGCAATCAGCCCCAGCATTTT
CSARDPARGYSNQPQHF
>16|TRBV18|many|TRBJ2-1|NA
TGTGCCAGCTCACCACCGAGGTACGGGGCCTACAATGAGCAGTTCTTC
CASSPPRYGAYNEQFF
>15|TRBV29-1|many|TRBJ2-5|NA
TGCAGCGTTGAGGCTGACGCGGCAGGGGATTTCACCCAGTACTTC
CSVEADAAGDFTQYF
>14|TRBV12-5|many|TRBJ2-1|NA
TGTGCTAGTGGCATCGGGATGACTTACAATGAGCAGTTCTTC
CASGIGMTYNEQFF
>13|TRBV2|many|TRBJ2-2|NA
TGTGCCACAACGGACAGCAACACCGGGGAGCTGTTTTTT
CATTDSNTGELFF